The T cell receptor beta chain under discussion was sequenced for a study of sequential checkpoint blockade in melanoma. This CDR3 contains 15 residues. The germline V gene encodes CDR1 SGHTA and CDR2 FQGNSA. Indicated treatment: randomized to nivolumab then ipilimumab (arm A) or the reverse (arm B). For this clone: A junction boundary mismatches the germline segment, possibly from a read error.

TCRdb's copy holds only in-frame clones and misses some; the assay was immunoSEQ multiplex PCR. This table holds roughly 16,000 clones, 80% found once. The sample here was CD8+ T cells sorted from blood (inferred from file names), taken from a patient given nivolumab and ipilimumab in sequence. The chain links TRBV7-2 to TRBJ2-7; no reliable D call. The receptor was isolated from a human donor with melanoma. The CDR3 here is CASSASGTTRYGQYF. The DNA of the CDR3 is TGTGCCAGCAGCGCCTCAGGAACGACACGTTACGGGCAGTACTTC.